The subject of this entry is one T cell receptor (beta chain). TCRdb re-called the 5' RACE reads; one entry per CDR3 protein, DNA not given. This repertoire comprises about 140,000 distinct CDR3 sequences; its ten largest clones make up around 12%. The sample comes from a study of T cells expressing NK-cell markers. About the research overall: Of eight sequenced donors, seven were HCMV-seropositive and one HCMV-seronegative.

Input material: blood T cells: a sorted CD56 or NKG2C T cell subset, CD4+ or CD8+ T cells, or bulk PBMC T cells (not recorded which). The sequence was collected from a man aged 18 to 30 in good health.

CDR3 sequence: CASSFGGRAEAFF. The rearrangement links TRBV12-3 or TRBV12-4 to TRBJ1-1; the D gene TCRdb calls, TRBD1, cannot be checked with no DNA. The CDR3 length is 13 residues.